This T cell receptor (beta chain) was documented in a study of OX40 agonist ivuxolimab in advanced cancers. For the study at large: The study enrolled dose-escalation patients with hepatocellular carcinoma, melanoma, renal cell or head and neck cancer. Two cutaneous melanoma patients and one hepatocellular carcinoma patient, three in all, had partial responses. Broader study findings: Partial responders receiving 0.1-3.0 mg/kg showed among the lowest clonal expansion.

Germline assignment: CDR1 PRHDT and CDR2 FYEKMQ (reference sequence). The CDR3 runs 15 residues. Profiling relied on immunoSEQ multiplex PCR, and the TCRdb table lists in-frame clones only, not all of them. This repertoire shows tens of thousands of clones, about nine tenths found once; its top ten account for approximately 0.72%. Regarding this clone: Its cognate antigen is unknown. Mismatch with germline at one junction end may stem from a read error.

This chain uses TRBV13 with TRBJ1-2; 7 nucleotides line up with TRBD1. The sequence derives from an adult with an advanced solid tumor such as melanoma, head and neck, liver or kidney cancer. The sequencing here drew on CD4+ or CD8+ T cells sorted from blood, taken in a trial of the OX40 agonist ivuxolimab. CDR3 nucleotide sequence: TGTACCAGCAGCTTAAAGGGGGCGCGCAACTATGGCTACACCTTC. It encodes CTSSLKGARNYGYTF.